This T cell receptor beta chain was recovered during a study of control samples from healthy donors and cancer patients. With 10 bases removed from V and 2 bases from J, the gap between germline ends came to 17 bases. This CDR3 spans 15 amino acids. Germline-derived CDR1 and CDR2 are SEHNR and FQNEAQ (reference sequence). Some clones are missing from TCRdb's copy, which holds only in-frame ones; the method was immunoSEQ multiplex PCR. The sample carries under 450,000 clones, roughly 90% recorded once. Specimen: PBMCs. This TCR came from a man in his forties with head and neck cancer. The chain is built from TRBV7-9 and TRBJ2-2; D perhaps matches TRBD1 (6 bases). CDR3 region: CAIRRQATNTGELFF. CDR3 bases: TGTGCCATCCGAAGACAGGCCACAAACACCGGGGAGCTGTTTTTT. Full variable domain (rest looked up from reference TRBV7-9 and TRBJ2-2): DTGVSQNPRHKITKRGQNVTFRCDPISEHNRLYWYRQTLGQGPEFLTYFQNEAQLEKSRLLSDRFSAERPKGSFSTLEIQRTEQGDSAMYLCAIRRQATNTGELFFGEGSRLTVL.